This is a list of T cell receptor beta chains from one sample in a study of CD8+ T cells in alopecia areata. Some clones are missing from TCRdb's copy, which holds only in-frame ones; the method was immunoSEQ multiplex PCR. The sample shows 150,000 to 250,000 clones, 58% of them seen only once. Source: CD4+ T cells sorted from blood, taken at week 24, from a patient treated with tofacitinib. The receptors were sampled from a human donor with alopecia areata. The CDR3 runs from the conserved cysteine through the conserved F or W. The D gene is left open where the match is weak. The size of a clone is reported for some rows only, either as once, few or many, or as a class for expanded clones.

TRBJ1-5	TRBV4-1	-	few	TGCGCCAGCAGCCAAGGGACGGCGTTCCATAGCAATCAGCCCCAGCATTTT	CASSQGTAFHSNQPQHF
TRBJ2-1	TRBV5-4	-	-	TGTGCCAGCAGCTTGGCCGGGATGAATAGGAATGAGCAGTTCTTC	CASSLAGMNRNEQFF
TRBJ2-6	TRBV6-5	-	few	TGTGCCAGCAGTCTCAGTGGGGCCAACGTCCTGACTTTC	CASSLSGANVLTF
TRBJ1-4	TRBV19	TRBD1	-	TGTGCCAGTAGCAAGGGACAGTCTACCCTTGCGGAAAAACTGTTTTTT	CASSKGQSTLAEKLFF
TRBJ2-7	TRBV15	TRBD2	few	TGTGCCACCAGCAGAGTATCCGGCGGGACTAGCGGCTACGAGCAGTACTTC	CATSRVSGGTSGYEQYF
TRBJ1-5	TRBV29-1	TRBD1	-	TGCAGCGTTCGGACAGGGGGCGCGGCGGGAAATCAGCCCCAGCATTTT	CSVRTGGAAGNQPQHF
TRBJ1-2	TRBV4-3	-	-	TGCGCCAGCAGCCAAGATTTTAGAGCCTATCACTATGGCTACACCTTC	CASSQDFRAYHYGYTF
TRBJ1-2	TRBV30	TRBD1	-	TGTGCCTGGACCGCGGACAGGGAATATGGCTACACCTTC	CAWTADREYGYTF
TRBJ1-5	TRBV4-1	-	few	TGCGCCAGCAGCCAAGAGAGGGGGGGATTCCAGCATTTT	CASSQERGGFQHF
TRBJ2-3	TRBV30	-	-	TGTGCCTGGAGAGTACACGGGGATACGCAGTATTTT	CAWRVHGDTQYF
TRBJ1-5	TRBV19	-	once	TGTGCCAGTAGTAGGCAGGGGCGACAGCCCCAGCATTTT	CASSRQGRQPQHF
TRBJ2-6	TRBV5-5	-	-	TGTGCCAGCAGCTTGATCGGCTCTGGGGCCAACGTCCTGACTTTC	CASSLIGSGANVLTF
TRBJ1-5	TRBV7-2	-	few	TGTGCCAGCAGCTTAGAAGGGCGGCAGCCCCAGCATTTT	CASSLEGRQPQHF
TRBJ2-7	TRBV10-3	TRBD2	few	TGTGCCATCAGTCTAGCGGGGGCCCTCTACGAGCAGTACTTC	CAISLAGALYEQYF
TRBJ1-1	TRBV25-1	-	-	TGTGCCAGCAGTGAAGCCCTCTCACGACAGTTCGAGACGTCTGAAGCTTTCTTT	CASSEALSRQFETSEAFF
TRBJ2-5	TRBV7-2	-	-	TGTGCCAGCAGCCTAGAGCCGCGGGAGACCCAGTACTTC	CASSLEPRETQYF
TRBJ1-1	TRBV7-3	TRBD1	few	TGTGCCAGCAGCCAGGGACAGTTGACTGAAGCTTTCTTT	CASSQGQLTEAFF
TRBJ2-5	TRBV27	-	-	TGTGCCAGCAGTCCCGTGGGGGAGACCCAGTACTTC	CASSPVGETQYF
TRBJ2-7	TRBV2	-	-	TGTGCCAGCAGTGCCACGACAGTTTACGAGCAGTACTTC	CASSATTVYEQYF
TRBJ2-3	TRBV29-1	-	-	TGCAGCGTTGACGCGGGGAGCACAGATACGCAGTATTTT	CSVDAGSTDTQYF
TRBJ2-7	TRBV27	-	once	TGTGCCAGCAGTTTGTCCGGTTCCTACGAGCAGTACTTC	CASSLSGSYEQYF
TRBJ2-1	TRBV5-1	TRBD2	few	TGCGCCAGCAGCGGGACTAGCGGGACGTCCTACAATGAGCAGTTCTTC	CASSGTSGTSYNEQFF
TRBJ2-2	TRBV18	-	-	TGTGCCAGCGGGGGCCAACCGAACACCGGGGAGCTGTTTTTT	CASGGQPNTGELFF
TRBJ2-1	TRBV25-1	TRBD2	-	TGTGCCAGCAGTGTTAGCGGGGGGGCGGGAAATGAGCAGTTCTTC	CASSVSGGAGNEQFF
TRBJ2-5	TRBV29-1	TRBD2	-	TGCAGCGTTGAAGAACTAGCGGACCAAGAGACCCAGTACTTC	CSVEELADQETQYF
TRBJ2-1	TRBV9	-	few	TGTGCCAGCAGCGTAGTAGGCACTGAGCAGTTCTTC	CASSVVGTEQFF
TRBJ1-1	TRBV5-4	-	-	TGTGCCAGCAGCTTGGACAGGGCTCAGAACACTGAAGCTTTCTTT	CASSLDRAQNTEAFF
TRBJ2-3	TRBV10-3	-	once	TGTGCCATCAGATCACCTAGCACAGATACGCAGTATTTT	CAIRSPSTDTQYF
TRBJ2-3	TRBV30	-	-	TGTGCCTGGAGTAGAAAGGGGCGCGACACAGATACGCAGTATTTT	CAWSRKGRDTDTQYF
TRBJ1-1	TRBV7-9	-	few	TGTGCCAGCAGCCGCCGAGGGGACATGAACACTGAAGCTTTCTTT	CASSRRGDMNTEAFF
TRBJ1-2	TRBV5-1	-	few	TGCGCCAGCAGCCCGGGACCATCGACGGACTACACCTTC	CASSPGPSTDYTF
TRBJ1-2	TRBV4-2	TRBD1	-	TGTGCCAGCAGCCAAGGACAGGGGTTAAGCTATGGCTACACCTTC	CASSQGQGLSYGYTF
TRBJ1-1	TRBV11-2	-	few	TGTGCCAGCAGCCCACTTCTTGGGTGGAATGCTGAAGCTTTCTTT	CASSPLLGWNAEAFF
TRBJ2-1	TRBV30	-	-	TGTGCCTGGAGTGTACAACTGACCAATGAGCAGTTCTTC	CAWSVQLTNEQFF
TRBJ1-1	TRBV29-1	TRBD1	-	TGCAGCGGTATTACAGGGGTCGGTGAAGCTTTCTTT	CSGITGVGEAFF
TRBJ2-5	TRBV27	TRBD1	-	TGTGCCAGCAGCCTTCGACAGGGAAGGGAGACCCAGTACTTC	CASSLRQGRETQYF
TRBJ2-7	TRBV19	TRBD1	-	TGTGCCAGTAGTAGACCCCAGGGGGCGCGGGACGAGCAGTACTTC	CASSRPQGARDEQYF
TRBJ1-5	TRBV30	-	-	TGTGCCTGGAGAAGACAGGCTAGCAATCAGCCCCAGCATTTT	CAWRRQASNQPQHF
TRBJ2-1	TRBV7-8	-	few	TGTGCCAGCAGCTTAGGTCCACCCCCAATCTACAATGAGCAGTTCTTC	CASSLGPPPIYNEQFF